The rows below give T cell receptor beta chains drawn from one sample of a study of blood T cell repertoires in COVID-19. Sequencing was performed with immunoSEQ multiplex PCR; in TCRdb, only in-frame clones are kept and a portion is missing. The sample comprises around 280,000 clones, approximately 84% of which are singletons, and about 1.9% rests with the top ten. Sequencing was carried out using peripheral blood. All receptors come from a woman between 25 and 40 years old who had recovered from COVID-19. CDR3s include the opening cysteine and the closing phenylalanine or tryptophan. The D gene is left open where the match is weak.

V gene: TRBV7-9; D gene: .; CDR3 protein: CASSYGGGTNSNQPQHF
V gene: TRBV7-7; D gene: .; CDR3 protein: CAIGGGTGPTGELFF
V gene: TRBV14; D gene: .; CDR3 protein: CASSSRQHEQFF
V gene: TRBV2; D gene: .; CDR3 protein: CASSEALGMNTEAFF
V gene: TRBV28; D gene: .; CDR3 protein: CASGGGGKNEQYF
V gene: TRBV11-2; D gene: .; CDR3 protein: CASSLGRGSPGNTIYF
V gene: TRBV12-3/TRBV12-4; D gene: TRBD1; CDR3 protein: CASSFRGRGELFF
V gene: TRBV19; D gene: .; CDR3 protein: CASSIMSGLGNEQFF
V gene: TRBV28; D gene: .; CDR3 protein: CASSFQNQETQYF
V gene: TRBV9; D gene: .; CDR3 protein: CASSANSGTYSGNTIYF
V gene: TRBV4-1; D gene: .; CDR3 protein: CASSQAPFGGEQYF
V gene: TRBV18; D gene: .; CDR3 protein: CASSAIPGDTEAFF
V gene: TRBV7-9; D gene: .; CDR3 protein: CASSLVSRNTGELFF
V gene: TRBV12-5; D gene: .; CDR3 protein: CASGSVTDTQYF
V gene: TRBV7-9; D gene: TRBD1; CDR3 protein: CASSWTGGSGNTIYF
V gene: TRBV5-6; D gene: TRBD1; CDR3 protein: CASSLAQRGPEHTDTQYF